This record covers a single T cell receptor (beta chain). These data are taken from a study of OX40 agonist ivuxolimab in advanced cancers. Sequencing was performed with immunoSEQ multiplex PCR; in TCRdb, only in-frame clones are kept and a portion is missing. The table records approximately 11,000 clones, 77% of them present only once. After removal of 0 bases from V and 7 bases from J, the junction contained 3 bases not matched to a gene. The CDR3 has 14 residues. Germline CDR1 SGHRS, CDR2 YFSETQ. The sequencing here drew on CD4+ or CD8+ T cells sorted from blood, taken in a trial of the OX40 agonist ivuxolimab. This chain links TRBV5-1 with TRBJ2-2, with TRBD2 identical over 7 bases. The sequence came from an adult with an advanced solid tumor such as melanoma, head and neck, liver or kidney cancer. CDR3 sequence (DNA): TGCGCCAGCAGCTTGGGACTAGCCAGCGGGGAGCTGTTTTTT. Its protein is CASSLGLASGELFF.